These 28 T cell receptor beta chains share one sample of origin, sequenced in a study of regulatory T cells in long-lasting Graves disease. In building TCR beta libraries, iRepertoire HTBI primers were used together with Arm-PCR of CDR3 regions. One entry per CDR3 protein, called by TCRdb with MiXCR from the multiplex PCR reads. The sample lists some 320,000 distinct CDR3 sequences; roughly 18% were seen once. Noted time point: newly diagnosed GD, antithyroid drugs for less than 3 months. RNA isolated from PBMCs was used to make the TCR library. The sequencing used peripheral blood mononuclear cells (PBMCs), collected at new diagnosis, from a patient treated with antithyroid drugs. These receptors were collected from a female donor with Graves disease.

The rearrangement joins TRBV24-1 to TRBJ1-2; 7 nucleotides agree with TRBD1. Trimming took 5 bases from V and 5 from J; bases not matched to a gene: 7. Germline V gene data show CDR1 as KGHDR and CDR2 as SFDVKD. The CDR3 covers 14 residues. The CDR3 bases are TGTGCCACCAGTGGTCGGACAGGCCAGTATGGCTACACCTTC. Its protein is CATSGRTGQYGYTF.

This clonotype was detected a few times. This chain joins TRBV9 and TRBJ2-7; 10 nucleotides align to TRBD2. V shed 4 bases and J 5 bases; nucleotides not matched to a gene: 9. The CDR3 covers 15 residues. Germline values: CDR1 SGDLS, CDR2 YYNGEE. This CDR3 is CASSPRGSGRNEQYF. CDR3 bases: TGTGCCAGCAGCCCCCGGGGTAGCGGGAGGAACGAGCAGTACTTC.

This clonotype has a handful of counts. The rearrangement links TRBV5-6 to TRBJ2-2; D call uncertain. The CDR3 is 12 residues long. In germline, CDR1 is SGHDT, CDR2 YYEEEE. V gave up 2 bases and J gave up 5 bases, with 4 bases separating them. The CDR3 region has the DNA TGTGCCAGCAGCTTCACGACCGGGGAGCTGTTTTTT. It specifies CASSFTTGELFF.

In this sample, this clonotype turned up many times. The chain combines TRBV7-8 with TRBJ1-5; D gene ambiguous. This CDR3 region has 12 residues. Trimming took off 5 bases at V and 15 bases at J, with 17 bases between the two ends. Germline CDR1 and CDR2: SGHVS and FQNEAQ. In nucleotides, the CDR3 is TGTGCCAGCAGCCTAGACCTTGCCTTTTGGCATTTT. This codes for CASSLDLAFWHF.

This clonotype was observed many times. The chain combines TRBV20-1 with TRBJ2-1; D is uncertain. Trimming shortened V by 0 bases and J by 0 bases, and 9 bases separated the two germline ends. The CDR3 loop spans 15 amino acids. Germline V gene data show CDR1 as DFQATT and CDR2 as SNEGSKA (reference sequence). For the CDR3, the DNA is TGCAGTGCTAGAGATGAGACAAGCTCCTACAATGAGCAGTTCTTC. It specifies CSARDETSSYNEQFF.

This clonotype was detected ten times or more. The chain links TRBV28 to TRBJ2-3; 11 nucleotides agree with TRBD2. The trim removed 4 bases at V and 1 base at J, leaving 1 base unmatched. The germline V gene encodes CDR1 MDHEN and CDR2 SYDVKM. This CDR3 spans 15 amino acids. CDR3 protein: CASSYSGRGTDTQYF. The CDR3 region has the DNA TGTGCCAGCAGTTATAGCGGGAGGGGCACAGATACGCAGTATTTT.

This clonotype was picked up many times. V usage is TRBV7-9 and J usage is TRBJ2-1, with 11 bases lining up with TRBD2. The CDR3 contains 15 residues. Germline values: CDR1 SEHNR, CDR2 FQNEAQ (reference sequence). CDR3 loop: CTLAASGRSYNEQFF. The DNA for the CDR3 is TGTACCCTAGCGGCTAGCGGGAGGAGCTACAATGAGCAGTTCTTC.

This clonotype was counted at least ten times. V and J are TRBV6-1 and TRBJ2-5, with 10 bases matching TRBD2. V lost 6 bases to trimming and J lost 3 bases; unmatched junction nucleotides: 7. CDR1 and CDR2 from the germline V gene are MNHNS and SASEGT. The CDR3 is 15 residues long. In DNA form, the CDR3 reads TGTGCCAGCAGGACTCTAGCGGGAGTCGAAGAGACCCAGTACTTC. As protein: CASRTLAGVEETQYF.

This clonotype has ten or more counts. The J gene is TRBJ2-1, the V gene TRBV12-3 or TRBV12-4; TRBD1 is a possible D gene (6 bases). The CDR3 runs to 14 residues. Trimming left V 5 bases short and J 12 bases short, with 20 bases between. The CDR3 bases are TGTGCCAGCAGTGCAGGACAGCTTGGTCGTGCGCAGTTCTTC. Amino acid sequence: CASSAGQLGRAQFF.

This clonotype was seen at least ten times. The J gene is TRBJ1-6, the V gene TRBV12-3 or TRBV12-4; D is perhaps TRBD1 (5 bases). This CDR3 spans 14 amino acids. Deletions cut 2 bases from V and 10 bases from J, with 12 bases between. The CDR3 reads CASSLKGRGSPLHF. In DNA, the CDR3 is TGTGCCAGCAGTTTAAAGGGGCGGGGATCACCCCTCCACTTT.

This clonotype was recorded many times. This chain joins TRBV30 and TRBJ2-2, with D tentatively TRBD2 (5 bases). CDR1 GTSNPN and CDR2 SVGIG come from the germline V gene (reference sequence). The germline V and J ends were trimmed by 2 bases and 6 bases, with 10 bases remaining between them. The CDR3 runs to 13 residues. This CDR3 is CAWSRVGAGELFF. The CDR3 DNA reads as TGTGCCTGGAGTCGGGTCGGGGCCGGGGAGCTGTTTTTT.

The sample holds many counts of this clonotype. V usage is TRBV7-9 and J usage is TRBJ2-1; D is possibly TRBD2 (5 bases). The CDR3 covers 17 residues. The V gene's germline CDR1 is SEHNR and CDR2 FQNEAQ (reference sequence). V was shortened by 4 bases and J by 6 bases, with 22 bases between the two germline ends. CDR3: CASSSLTDYSDRNEQFF. The CDR3, as DNA: TGTGCCAGCAGCTCTCTAACCGACTACTCGGACCGCAATGAGCAGTTCTTC.

The chain recombines TRBV27 with TRBJ2-7, with 12 bases aligning to TRBD1. V was clipped by 2 bases and J by 7 bases; unmatched bases: 12. Per germline, CDR1 MNHEY and CDR2 SMNVEV (reference sequence). The CDR3 totals 17 residues. CDR3: CASSLQIPGQGAGEQYF. Written as DNA, the CDR3 is TGTGCCAGCAGTTTACAAATCCCGGGACAGGGGGCTGGGGAGCAGTACTTC.

In its sample, this clonotype was seen a few times. V is TRBV6-1 and J is TRBJ2-1; 14 bases are a match to TRBD2. J lost 4 bases, V lost 6 bases, and 5 bases had no gene match. Germline values: CDR1 MNHNS, CDR2 SASEGT. The CDR3 has 16 residues. DNA for the CDR3: TGTGCCAGCAGGACTAGCGGGAGGGACTTTTACAATGAGCAGTTCTTC. This gives the protein CASRTSGRDFYNEQFF.

V gene TRBV18 combines with J gene TRBJ2-1; D is perhaps TRBD1 (6 bases). Looked up from germline, CDR1 is KGHSH and CDR2 is LQKENI. The CDR3 spans 19 residues. V lost 0 bases and J lost 6, with 24 bases in between. The CDR3 is CASSPPIKDVWGPINEQFF. DNA for the CDR3: TGTGCCAGCTCACCACCGATTAAGGACGTCTGGGGGCCGATCAATGAGCAGTTCTTC.

Ten or more counts support this clonotype. This chain uses TRBV30 with TRBJ2-2; TRBD2 matches 7 bases. V was clipped by 3 bases and J by 4 bases; unmatched bases: 5. The germline V gene has CDR1 GTSNPN and CDR2 SVGIG (reference sequence). The CDR3 sequence is 14 residues long. The CDR3 DNA reads as TGTGCCTGGAGACGGGGGGTTCGCACCGGGGAGCTGTTTTTT. This encodes CAWRRGVRTGELFF.

This rearrangement joins TRBV20-1 to TRBJ2-1; 11 positions agree with TRBD2. There are 15 residues in the CDR3. Germline lookup yields CDR1 DFQATT and CDR2 SNEGSKA (reference sequence). V trimming: 6 bases; J trimming: 5 bases; junction bases outside the gene matches: 9. CDR3 protein: CSAALTSGADNEQFF. CDR3 in DNA: TGCAGTGCGGCCTTGACTAGCGGGGCCGACAATGAGCAGTTCTTC.

The V call is TRBV9, the J call TRBJ1-3, with unresolved D. The CDR3 runs to 15 residues. Germline CDR1 SGDLS, CDR2 YYNGEE. Trimming removed 0 bases at V and 4 bases at J, with 11 bases between. The CDR3 sequence is CASSVGQAPGNTIYF. The CDR3 DNA reads as TGTGCCAGCAGCGTAGGCCAGGCGCCGGGAAACACCATATATTTT.

This clonotype was recorded at least ten times. The chain combines TRBV11-2 with TRBJ2-1; 13 positions match TRBD2. CDR3 length: 14 residues. In germline, CDR1 is SGHAT, CDR2 FQNNGV. The junction had 5 bases not matched to a gene; V was cut back by 5 bases and J by 10 bases. The DNA for the CDR3 is TGTGCCAGCAGCCCAGGACTAGCGGGAGAGGAGCAGTTCTTC. Translation gives CASSPGLAGEEQFF. The full variable domain, rest sourced from reference TRBV11-2 and TRBJ2-1, is EAGVAQSPRYKIIEKRQSVAFWCNPISGHATLYWYQQILGQGPKLLIQFQNNGVVDDSQLPKDRFSAERLKGVDSTLKIQPAKLEDSAVYLCASSPGLAGEEQFFGPGTRLTVL.

The gene calls are TRBV15 and TRBJ2-1; D is perhaps TRBD1 or TRBD2 (5 bases each). The CDR3 extends over 15 amino acids. Germline V CDR1 and CDR2: LNHNV, YYDKDF (reference sequence). V lost 3 bases and J lost 4, with 13 bases in between. This CDR3 is CATSRAGTLYNEQFF. Written as DNA, the CDR3 is TGTGCCACCAGCAGGGCCGGGACGCTATACAATGAGCAGTTCTTC.

This clonotype was counted between two and nine times. V and J are TRBV7-9 and TRBJ2-1, with a weak D call TRBD1 (6 bases). V dropped 3 bases and J dropped 0 bases, with 24 bases sitting between them. The CDR3 is made up of 20 amino acids. Germline CDR1 reads SEHNR; CDR2 reads FQNEAQ (reference sequence). The CDR3 protein is CASSLALPHRRGSSYNEQFF. The CDR3 DNA follows: TGTGCCAGCAGCTTGGCACTTCCCCATAGAAGGGGGAGCTCCTACAATGAGCAGTTCTTC.

This clonotype was found many times. V and J are TRBV2 and TRBJ2-7, with D unclear. Germline values: CDR1 SNHLY, CDR2 FYNNEI. The CDR3 covers 14 residues. Trimming removed 5 bases from V and 0 bases from J, with 11 bases in between. CDR3 DNA sequence: TGTGCCAGCAGTTCTGACGACCTCTCCTACGAGCAGTACTTC. It translates to CASSSDDLSYEQYF.

In its sample, this clonotype was seen a few times. The genes are TRBV2 and TRBJ1-4; no clear D gene. The germline gives CDR1 SNHLY, CDR2 FYNNEI. The CDR3 covers 12 residues. V lost 7 bases to trimming and J lost 8 bases, with 11 bases between them. CDR3 region: CASTRGREKLFF. CDR3 sequence (DNA): TGTGCCAGCACGCGAGGGCGGGAAAAACTGTTTTTT. Using reference TRBV2 and TRBJ1-4 for the parts outside the CDR3, the full variable domain is EPEVTQTPSHQVTQMGQEVILRCVPISNHLYFYWYRQILGQKVEFLVSFYNNEISEKSEIFDDQFSVERPDGSNFTLKIRSTKLEDSAMYFCASTRGREKLFFGSGTQLSVL.

This clonotype has more than one count but fewer than ten. The chain couples TRBV25-1 to TRBJ2-3, with unresolved D. The germline V and J ends were trimmed by 7 bases and 4 bases, with 9 bases remaining between them. Germline CDR1 and CDR2: MGHDK and SYGVNS. The CDR3 loop spans 12 amino acids. The CDR3, as DNA: TGTGCCAGCATCTCTATCGCAGATACGCAGTATTTT. Protein sequence: CASISIADTQYF. The full variable domain, completed using reference TRBV25-1 and TRBJ2-3, is EADIYQTPRYLVIGTGKKITLECSQTMGHDKMYWYQQDPGMELHLIHYSYGVNSTEKGDLSSESTVSRIRTEHFPLTLESARPSHTSQYLCASISIADTQYFGPGTRLTVL.

This clonotype was found many times. This chain uses TRBV12-3 or TRBV12-4 with TRBJ2-1; 9 bases map to TRBD2. V shed 5 bases, J shed 0 bases, and the junction held 2 bases outside the gene matches. The CDR3 runs 15 residues. Here the CDR3 DNA reads TGTGCCAGCAGTGGACTAGCGCGCTCCTACAATGAGCAGTTCTTC. Its translation: CASSGLARSYNEQFF.

This chain joins TRBV7-2 and TRBJ2-7; unclear D gene. The length of the CDR3 is 14 residues. V was trimmed by 5 bases and J by 6 bases, leaving 17 bases between them. The germline CDR1 and CDR2 sequences are SGHTA and FQGNSA. The CDR3 region has the DNA TGTGCCAGCAGCCCCATCCCGCGTGGGCCCGAGCAGTACTTC. This encodes CASSPIPRGPEQYF.

The chain carries TRBV15 and TRBJ2-2; TRBD1 might be the D (6 bases). This CDR3 region has 15 residues. Germline V gives CDR1 LNHNV, CDR2 YYDKDF (reference sequence). With 0 bases removed from V and 6 bases from J, the gap between germline ends came to 11 bases. CDR3 region: CATSREQGVSGELFF. CDR3 bases: TGTGCCACCAGCAGAGAACAGGGAGTCTCCGGGGAGCTGTTTTTT.

This chain uses TRBV27 with TRBJ1-4; D is uncertain. Germline V gene lookup returns CDR1 MNHEY and CDR2 SMNVEV (reference sequence). With 2 bases removed from V and 5 bases from J, the gap between germline ends came to 6 bases. This CDR3 spans 13 amino acids. CDR3 protein: CASSLSINEKLFF. CDR3 DNA sequence: TGTGCCAGCAGTTTAAGCATCAATGAAAAACTGTTTTTT.